This T cell receptor beta chain was identified in a study of blood T cells in healthy people across ages. Study-level information: Capture via template switching afforded approximately one barcoded beta molecule per two T cells.

Total RNA extracted from each sample amounted to at least 6 micrograms. The V gene's germline CDR1 is MGHRA and CDR2 YSYEKL. This CDR3 spans 15 amino acids. V was trimmed by 0 bases and J by 5 bases, leaving 8 bases between them. Regarding the study as a whole: Naive T cell percentage by flow cytometry tracked strongly with beta diversity. Older individuals had lower TCR beta diversity per million T cells (the decline was roughly linear).

Notes on this clonotype: Its antigen is unidentified.

Primers used in a second PCR of about 6 to 11 cycles were a sample-barcoded 5' primer and a J-beta primer mix. Each CDR3 protein gets one entry after TCRdb re-called the 5' RACE reads with MiXCR. The data show about 730,000 distinct CDR3 sequences, with approximately 43% seen just once and about 20% held by the top ten. The sequence came from a woman between 55 and 75 years old in good health. The V gene is TRBV4-1, the J gene TRBJ1-6, with D possibly matching TRBD1 (5 bases). The material sequenced was blood. CDR3 sequence (DNA): TGCGCCAGCAGCCAAGAGCCAGGGAATAATTCACCCCTCCACTTT. Encoded protein: CASSQEPGNNSPLHF.